These 25 T cell receptor beta chains were sequenced from one sample in a study of blood T cell repertoires in COVID-19. Sequenced by immunoSEQ multiplex PCR; TCRdb stores in-frame clones only, minus some. The table includes 150,000 to 200,000 clones, about 80% detected once. Specimen: peripheral blood. The receptors shown here come from a woman between 35 and 50 years old with COVID-19, enrolled during active disease.

This clone was picked up a small number of times. V usage is TRBV9 and J usage is TRBJ2-5; 7 bases fit TRBD1. The trim removed 4 bases at V and 1 base at J, leaving 7 bases unmatched. The CDR3 runs to 15 residues. Germline CDR1 SGDLS, CDR2 YYNGEE. This chain's CDR3 is CASSPGQYSQETQYF. The CDR3 bases are TGTGCCAGCAGCCCGGGACAGTATTCCCAAGAGACCCAGTACTTC. The whole variable domain, remainder taken from reference TRBV9 and TRBJ2-5, is DSGVTQTPKHLITATGQRVTLRCSPRSGDLSVYWYQQSLDQGLQFLIQYYNGEERAKGNILERFSAQQFPDLHSELNLSSLELGDSALYFCASSPGQYSQETQYFGPGTRLLVL.

The table lists this clone with a few counts. The chain has TRBV29-1 and TRBJ1-1; weak D call: TRBD1 (5 bases). This CDR3 comprises 12 residues. The germline V and J ends were trimmed by 8 bases and 8 bases, with 18 bases remaining between them. The germline gives CDR1 SQVTM, CDR2 ANQGSEA. The CDR3 loop is CSCTELTAEAFF. CDR3 DNA: TGCAGCTGTACAGAGCTGACAGCAGAAGCTTTCTTT. The full variable domain, in which reference TRBV29-1 and TRBJ1-1 provide the parts outside the CDR3, is SAVISQKPSRDICQRGTSLTIQCQVDSQVTMMFWYRQQPGQSLTLIATANQGSEATYESGFVIDKFPISRPNLTFSTLTVSNMSPEDSSIYLCSCTELTAEAFFGQGTRLTVV.

This clone has only one observation. The rearrangement links TRBV9 to TRBJ1-2; D gene ambiguous. Deletions cut 3 bases from V and 9 bases from J, with 21 bases between. The CDR3 loop spans 15 amino acids. Germline values: CDR1 SGDLS, CDR2 YYNGEE. The CDR3 DNA sequence: TGTGCCAGCAGCGGGAGCCGCAGCGGAGATGTTTGCTACACCTTC. Translation: CASSGSRSGDVCYTF.

This rearrangement joins TRBV29-1 to TRBJ2-3; D gene unclear. Germline V gene sequence: CDR1 SQVTM, CDR2 ANQGSEA. Trimming took 4 bases from V and 1 from J, leaving 12 bases between them. This CDR3 has 14 residues. The CDR3 bases are TGCAGCGTTGTCTCTAGTCATGGCACAGATACGCAGTATTTT. Protein: CSVVSSHGTDTQYF.

This clone appeared a few times. This chain uses TRBV2 with TRBJ2-7; 7 nucleotides line up with TRBD2. J gave up 5 bases and V 7 bases, and 11 bases lay outside the gene matches. CDR3 size: 14 residues. Germline loops: CDR1 SNHLY, CDR2 FYNNEI. The CDR3 loop reads CASKMGGTFDEQYF. For the CDR3, the DNA is TGTGCCAGCAAGATGGGGGGGACGTTTGACGAGCAGTACTTC.

The chain recombines TRBV28 with TRBJ2-5; 7 bases line up with TRBD1. The germline gives CDR1 MDHEN, CDR2 SYDVKM. V lost 5 bases, J lost 4 bases, and 10 bases stayed unmatched. The CDR3 totals 15 residues. The CDR3: CASSIRQGWRETQYF. The CDR3 nucleotides read TGTGCCAGCAGTATCCGACAGGGTTGGAGAGAGACCCAGTACTTC.

A single count supports this clone. The V and J genes are TRBV5-4 and TRBJ2-1; D may be TRBD1 (6 bases). The V end was cut by 4 bases, the J end by 6 bases, with 11 bases between. This CDR3 is 13 amino acids long. Germline values: CDR1 SGHNT, CDR2 YYREEE (reference sequence). DNA for the CDR3: TGTGCCAGCAGCATCGGACAGATCAATGAGCAGTTCTTC. Translating it yields CASSIGQINEQFF.

The chain combines TRBV5-5 with TRBJ1-2, with D unresolved. Trimming removed 0 bases from V and 7 bases from J, with 16 bases in between. Per germline, CDR1 SGHKS and CDR2 YYEKEE (reference sequence). The CDR3 has 15 amino acids. In nucleotides, the CDR3 is TGTGCCAGCAGCTTGGGACCCTATACTGAGGGTGGCTACACCTTC. Protein: CASSLGPYTEGGYTF.

The rearrangement links TRBV30 to TRBJ2-5; D perhaps matches TRBD2 (6 bases). The V and J ends lost 0 bases and 1 base respectively, with 12 bases between them. Germline V gives CDR1 GTSNPN, CDR2 SVGIG (reference sequence). This CDR3 region has 15 residues. Written as DNA, the CDR3 is TGTGCCTGGAGTGTACTGGGGGGAACCCAAGAGACCCAGTACTTC. Translated: CAWSVLGGTQETQYF.

V is TRBV11-2 and J is TRBJ1-2, with D tentatively TRBD1 (5 bases). V lost 2 bases to trimming and J lost 5 bases, with 15 bases between them. This CDR3 comprises 15 residues. Germline loops: CDR1 SGHAT, CDR2 FQNNGV. DNA of the CDR3: TGTGCCAGCAGCTTAAGGTTGGCAGGGACTTATGGCTACACCTTC. This gives the protein CASSLRLAGTYGYTF.

This clone appeared a single time. V and J are TRBV3-1 (or the pseudogene TRBV3-2) and TRBJ2-5; TRBD2 aligns across 13 bases. Germline assignment: CDR1 LGHDT and CDR2 YNNKEL (reference sequence). The CDR3 extends over 17 amino acids. The V and J ends lost 4 bases and 4 bases, in that order; junction bases with no gene match: 9. In DNA form, the CDR3 reads TGTGCCAGCAGCCGGACCGGACTAGCGGGGGACTCAGAGACCCAGTACTTC. Residues: CASSRTGLAGDSETQYF.

The chain joins TRBV28 to TRBJ2-5; D is unclear. V lost 6 bases, J lost 1 base, and 12 bases lay in between. Germline CDR1 and CDR2: MDHEN and SYDVKM. The CDR3 has 14 residues. CDR3 in amino acids: CASRIGRTQETQYF. The CDR3, as DNA: TGTGCCAGCAGGATCGGTAGAACCCAAGAGACCCAGTACTTC. The full variable domain, with the rest looked up from reference TRBV28 and TRBJ2-5, is DVKVTQSSRYLVKRTGEKVFLECVQDMDHENMFWYRQDPGLGLRLIYFSYDVKMKEKGDIPEGYSVSREKKERFSLILESASTNQTSMYLCASRIGRTQETQYFGPGTRLLVL.

The chain employs TRBV27 and TRBJ1-6; 11 nucleotides agree with TRBD1. The CDR3 covers 16 residues. V was pared by 6 bases and J by 6 bases, with 7 bases of the junction left unmatched. CDR1 and CDR2 from the germline V gene are MNHEY and SMNVEV (reference sequence). CDR3 DNA: TGTGCCAGCAGGTTGGGACAGGGGGGGCTTAATTCACCCCTCCACTTT. It encodes CASRLGQGGLNSPLHF.

This chain links TRBV2 with TRBJ2-1; 10 bases agree with TRBD2. The CDR3 is 15 amino acids. The ends lost 8 bases at V and 4 bases at J; junction bases unmatched: 8. CDR1 and CDR2 from the germline V gene are SNHLY and FYNNEI. CDR3 loop: CASATGTSVYNEQFF. Written as DNA, the CDR3 is TGTGCCAGCGCTACCGGGACTAGCGTGTACAATGAGCAGTTCTTC.

This clone was observed a single time. The rearrangement joins TRBV5-1 to TRBJ1-5; D might be TRBD1 (6 bases). Germline assignment: CDR1 SGHRS and CDR2 YFSETQ. The CDR3 extends over 15 amino acids. Trimming left V 1 base short and J 4 bases short, with 12 bases between. The CDR3 DNA reads as TGCGCCAGCAGCTTGACTGGACAGCCAAATCAGCCCCAGCATTTT. The encoded protein is CASSLTGQPNQPQHF.

The gene calls are TRBV2 and TRBJ2-3; D gene ambiguous. V dropped 5 bases and J dropped 5 bases, with 8 bases sitting between them. The germline gives CDR1 SNHLY, CDR2 FYNNEI. The CDR3 consists of 12 residues. CDR3: CASSSREDTQYF. Here the CDR3 DNA reads TGTGCCAGCAGTTCTAGAGAAGATACGCAGTATTTT.

The chain employs TRBV5-4 and TRBJ1-2, with D unclear. This CDR3 has 13 amino acids. CDR1 is SGHNT and CDR2 is YYREEE in the germline V gene (reference sequence). The ends were cut back, 0 bases at V and 7 bases at J, with 10 bases in the middle. DNA for the CDR3: TGTGCCAGCAGCTTGGTCGGGGTAGCTGGCTACACCTTC. This encodes CASSLVGVAGYTF.

In this sample, this clone turned up once. The V gene is TRBV9, the J gene TRBJ1-1, with D unresolved. Germline assignment: CDR1 SGDLS and CDR2 YYNGEE. This CDR3 comprises 13 residues. V dropped 0 bases and J dropped 3 bases, with 6 bases sitting between them. This CDR3 reads CASSVAGDTEAFF. The CDR3 bases are TGTGCCAGCAGCGTAGCGGGAGACACTGAAGCTTTCTTT.

The chain couples TRBV6-2 or TRBV6-3 to TRBJ2-3; 16 bases line up with TRBD2. Germline CDR1 and CDR2: MNHEY and SVGEGT. The CDR3 totals 15 residues. Trimming removed 5 bases from V and 6 bases from J; junction bases left unmatched: 2. The CDR3, as DNA: TGTGCCAGCAGTGGGACTAGCGGGGGGGCCGATACGCAGTATTTT. Amino acids: CASSGTSGGADTQYF.

The sample holds many counts of this clone. The J gene is TRBJ2-5, the V gene TRBV11-2; 8 positions agree with TRBD2. The CDR3 is 13 amino acids. V shed 5 bases, J shed 5 bases, and the junction held 4 bases outside the gene matches. Germline values: CDR1 SGHAT, CDR2 FQNNGV. The CDR3 DNA reads as TGTGCCAGCAGCCCCGGGGGGGCCGAGACCCAGTACTTC. Protein sequence: CASSPGGAETQYF.

CDR3 sequence reads: CASSLDSDSYEQYF. The DNA for the CDR3 is TGTGCCAGCAGCCTAGACAGCGACTCCTACGAGCAGTACTTC. The chain uses TRBV6-5 and TRBJ2-7; D is possibly TRBD1 (5 bases). CDR3 length: 14 amino acids. Germline CDR1 and CDR2: MNHEY and SVGAGI. V shed 6 bases and J shed 0 bases, with 12 bases lying between them.

This clone was seen just once. The genes are TRBV6-1 and TRBJ2-1, with D maybe TRBD2 (5 bases). The germline V gene has CDR1 MNHNS and CDR2 SASEGT. CDR3 size: 16 residues. With 1 base removed from V and 0 bases from J, the gap between germline ends came to 10 bases. Here the CDR3 reads CASSEGRLHSYNEQFF. The CDR3 DNA is TGTGCCAGCAGTGAAGGGAGGCTTCACTCCTACAATGAGCAGTTCTTC.

V and J are TRBV30 and TRBJ2-7; a possible D gene is TRBD2 (6 bases). The germline gives CDR1 GTSNPN, CDR2 SVGIG (reference sequence). Trimming cost V 0 bases and J 6 bases, with 15 bases left between them. The CDR3 extends over 14 amino acids. The CDR3 nucleotides read TGTGCCTGGAGTGTACGGCAGCCCGGGGGCGAGCAGTACGTC. Its protein is CAWSVRQPGGEQYV.

V and J are TRBV18 and TRBJ1-4, with D unclear. Trimming took 3 bases from V and 0 from J, leaving 5 bases between them. Germline assignment: CDR1 KGHSH and CDR2 LQKENI. The CDR3 is 14 residues long. The chain's CDR3 is CASSPVATNEKLFF. The CDR3 DNA sequence: TGTGCCAGCTCACCGGTAGCAACTAATGAAAAACTGTTTTTT. Full variable domain (outside the CDR3, taken from reference TRBV18 and TRBJ1-4): NAGVMQNPRHLVRRRGQEARLRCSPMKGHSHVYWYRQLPEEGLKFMVYLQKENIIDESGMPKERFSAEFPKEGPSILRIQQVVRGDSAAYFCASSPVATNEKLFFGSGTQLSVL.

V usage is TRBV7-3 and J usage is TRBJ2-3; TRBD2 matches at 7 bases. J lost 0 bases, V lost 2 bases, and 2 bases had no gene match. There are 15 residues in the CDR3. Looked up from germline, CDR1 is SGHTA and CDR2 is FQGTGA. The CDR3 region has the DNA TGTGCCAGCAGCTTACTAGCGGCTAGCACAGATACGCAGTATTTT. Residues: CASSLLAASTDTQYF.